The 5 T cell receptor beta chains given below trace back to one sample, sequenced in a study of PD-1 blockade in classical Hodgkin lymphoma. The assay was immunoSEQ multiplex PCR, and TCRdb's table has in-frame clones only and misses some. The table lists 15,000 to 20,000 clones, around 75% of them singletons. Every patient experienced relapse after autologous stem cell transplantation, and brentuximab vedotin exposure varied. The input for sequencing was peripheral blood mononuclear cells (PBMCs), taken at baseline. The source is a human donor with classical Hodgkin lymphoma.

This chain links TRBV7-9 with TRBJ2-3; tentative D call: TRBD2 (5 bases). Germline V gives CDR1 SEHNR, CDR2 FQNEAQ (reference sequence). With 3 bases removed from V and 6 bases from J, the gap between germline ends came to 19 bases. The CDR3 has 16 amino acids. CDR3 DNA sequence: TGTGCCAGCAGCTTTGCCCCTACCCCGTCGGGGGATACGCAGTATTTT. Protein sequence: CASSFAPTPSGDTQYF.

Worth noting for this clone: At one of its ends the junction is not consistent with the germline gene, which may arise from a read error. The chain is built from TRBV7-2 and TRBJ1-4; 9 bases match TRBD1. The length of the CDR3 is 13 residues. CDR1 and CDR2 from the germline V gene are SGHTA and FQGNSA. The CDR3 DNA reads as TGTGCCAGCAGCCCTAGAGGGGGGACAGGGCTAGGTTTT. It yields the protein CASSPRGGTGLGF.

V and J are TRBV10-3 and TRBJ2-1; 8 nucleotides align to TRBD2. Germline CDR1 reads ENHRY; CDR2 reads SYGVKD. The CDR3 runs 16 residues. V dropped 6 bases and J dropped 4; count of bases not matched to a gene: 11. CDR3: CAISTVGLDEYNEQFF. The CDR3 DNA reads TGTGCCATCAGCACTGTGGGACTAGATGAATACAATGAGCAGTTCTTC.

The chain links TRBV18 to TRBJ2-5, with D uncertain. The ends were cut back, 0 bases at V and 1 base at J, with 6 bases in the middle. CDR1 and CDR2 (germline): KGHSH, LQKENI. The CDR3 totals 14 residues. The CDR3 protein is CASSPPHFQETQYF. CDR3 DNA sequence: TGTGCCAGCTCACCACCGCATTTCCAAGAGACCCAGTACTTC.

A single count supports this clone. This chain joins TRBV7-2 and TRBJ2-7; TRBD1 matches 8 bases. Germline trimming cut 1 base from V and 1 base from J; bases unmatched to any gene: 12. Looked up from germline, CDR1 is SGHTA and CDR2 is FQGNSA. The CDR3 is 18 residues long. Written as DNA, the CDR3 is TGTGCCAGCAGCTTAGTAACAGGGGGGCTCGGGGGTTCCTACGAGCAGTACTTC. This gives the protein CASSLVTGGLGGSYEQYF.